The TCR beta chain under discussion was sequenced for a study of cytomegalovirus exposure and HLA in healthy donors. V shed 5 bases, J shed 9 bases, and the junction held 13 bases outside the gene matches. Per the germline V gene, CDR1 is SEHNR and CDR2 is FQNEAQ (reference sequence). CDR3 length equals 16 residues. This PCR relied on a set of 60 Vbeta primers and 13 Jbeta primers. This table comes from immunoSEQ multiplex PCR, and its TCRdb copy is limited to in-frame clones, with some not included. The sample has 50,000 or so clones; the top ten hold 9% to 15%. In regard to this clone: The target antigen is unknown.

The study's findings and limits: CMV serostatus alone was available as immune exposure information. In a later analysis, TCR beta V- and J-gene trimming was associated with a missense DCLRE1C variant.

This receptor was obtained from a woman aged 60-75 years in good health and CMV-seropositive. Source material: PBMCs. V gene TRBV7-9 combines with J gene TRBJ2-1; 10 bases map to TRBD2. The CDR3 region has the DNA TGTGCCAGCAGCGCACCCTCTAGCGGGGGTATTGCTGAGCAGTTCTTC. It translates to CASSAPSSGGIAEQFF.